The rows below give T cell receptor beta chains drawn from one sample of a study of blood T cell repertoires in COVID-19. Generated by immunoSEQ multiplex PCR, the TCRdb table keeps only in-frame clones and is missing some. The data show around 480,000 clones, more than 70% seen once. Specimen: peripheral blood. These receptors were taken from a woman aged 50 to 65 with COVID-19, enrolled during active disease. CDR3s include the opening cysteine and the closing phenylalanine or tryptophan. Fields, in order: D gene, clone size, V gene, J gene, CDR3 DNA, CDR3 protein. D genes are given only for firm matches. Clone size is stated in some rows and not others, as once, few, many or a class when expanded.

>-|-|TRBV19|TRBJ1-4
TGTGCCAGTAGTATGAGCGGGAGACGAGAAAAACTGTTTTTT
CASSMSGRREKLFF
>-|-|TRBV6-5|TRBJ1-1
TGTGCCAGCAGTAACGAACAGGGCACTGAAGCTTTCTTT
CASSNEQGTEAFF
>TRBD1|-|TRBV19|TRBJ2-1
TGTGCCACCACCGGTGGACAGGGGTCCTACAATGAGCAGTTCTTC
CATTGGQGSYNEQFF
>-|-|TRBV5-1|TRBJ1-1
TGCGCCAGCAGAGCCGGGGGTATGAACACTGAAGCTTTCTTT
CASRAGGMNTEAFF
>-|-|TRBV27|TRBJ2-7
TGTGCCAGCAGTCCCGGGGCCTACGAGCAGTACTTC
CASSPGAYEQYF
>-|-|TRBV5-1|TRBJ1-2
TGCGCCAGCAGCTTGAGCCCGGGAAACTATGGCTACACCTTC
CASSLSPGNYGYTF
>-|-|TRBV4-1|TRBJ1-4
TGCGCCAGCAGCCAAGGCTGGAGTACAACTAATGAAAAACTGTTTTTT
CASSQGWSTTNEKLFF
>-|-|TRBV2|TRBJ1-5
TGTGCCACCCACAGGCCCAATCAGCCCCAGCATTTT
CATHRPNQPQHF
>TRBD1|-|TRBV19|TRBJ1-1
TGTGCCAGTACCTTGGACAGGGGCGGGACTGAAGCTTTCTTT
CASTLDRGGTEAFF
>-|once|TRBV5-1|TRBJ2-5
TGCGCCAGCATGGCCACTAGCACCCAAGAGACCCAGTACTTC
CASMATSTQETQYF
>-|-|TRBV5-1|TRBJ2-3
TGCGCCAGCAGCTTGGCTTTGACGGCGGACACAGATACGCAGTATTTT
CASSLALTADTDTQYF
>-|few|TRBV7-2|TRBJ1-1
TGTGCCAGCAGCTCCAGACAGGCGGACACTGAAGCTTTCTTT
CASSSRQADTEAFF
>TRBD1|-|TRBV28|TRBJ2-2
TGTGCCAGCAGTCCTGGACAGGAAGTCCGGGAGCTGTTTTTT
CASSPGQEVRELFF
>-|-|TRBV3-1/TRBV3-2|TRBJ1-5
TGTGCCAGCAGCCAATCCCCCCCAGGGTCCAATCAGCCCCAGCATTTT
CASSQSPPGSNQPQHF
>-|-|TRBV27|TRBJ1-1
TGTGCCAGTTGGGGGGTCACTGAAGCTTTCTTT
CASWGVTEAFF
>-|-|TRBV19|TRBJ2-7
TGTGCCAGTAGTATGGGCTATAACTCCTACGAGCAGTACTTC
CASSMGYNSYEQYF
>TRBD2|once|TRBV15|TRBJ2-2
TGTGCCACCCACAGTGGCGGGGGGCCCACCGGGGAGCTGTTTTTT
CATHSGGGPTGELFF
>TRBD1|-|TRBV27|TRBJ1-1
TGTGCCAGCAGTTTTCTTGGGACAGGGTTCGGGAACACTGAAGCTTTCTTT
CASSFLGTGFGNTEAFF
>-|-|TRBV5-4|TRBJ1-4
TGTGCCAGCAGCCCCGGACAGCCGGGGGGTGAAAAACTGTTTTTT
CASSPGQPGGEKLFF
>TRBD2|-|TRBV19|TRBJ2-4
TGTGCCAGTACCGTCGGACTAGCCGAAAACATTCAGTACTTC
CASTVGLAENIQYF
>-|-|TRBV3-1/TRBV3-2|TRBJ2-7
TGTGCCAGCATGGGCTCGATGTACGAGCAGTACTTC
CASMGSMYEQYF
>-|-|TRBV5-1|TRBJ1-2
TGCGCCAGCAGCTTGGGAACAGTTAACTATGGCTACACCTTC
CASSLGTVNYGYTF
>-|-|TRBV19|TRBJ1-1
TGTGCCAGTAGTGCCAACAGGGATTGGGGCACTGAAGCTTTCTTT
CASSANRDWGTEAFF
>-|-|TRBV12-5|TRBJ1-1
TGTGCTAGTGGTTCCTACCTTGGCACTGAAGCTTTCTTT
CASGSYLGTEAFF
>TRBD2|-|TRBV11-2|TRBJ2-1
TGTGCCAGCAGCTTAGATCTCAGCGGGGGGCGTCTGTTCTTC
CASSLDLSGGRLFF
>TRBD2|-|TRBV10-1|TRBJ2-3
TGCGCCAGCAGTGAGTCGACTAGCGGGGGGCCGGGTACGCAGTATTTT
CASSESTSGGPGTQYF
>TRBD1|-|TRBV29-1|TRBJ2-7
TGCAGCGTTGTACCCCCCGGACAGGATTACGAGCAGTACTTC
CSVVPPGQDYEQYF
>-|-|TRBV11-2|TRBJ2-5
TGTGCCAGCCAGGGTGCAACAGGGTTTGGGACCCAGTACTTC
CASQGATGFGTQYF
>-|-|TRBV5-1|TRBJ2-2
TGCGCCAGCAGCTTGGAAAGCGCGAACACCGGGGAGCTGTTTTTT
CASSLESANTGELFF
>-|-|TRBV5-5|TRBJ2-7
TGTGCCAGCAGCTTAAGAGACAGAGCCTACGAGCAGTACTTC
CASSLRDRAYEQYF
>-|-|TRBV7-9|TRBJ1-4
TGTGCCAGCAGCGGACAGAAGAATGAAAAACTGTTTTTT
CASSGQKNEKLFF
>TRBD1|-|TRBV10-3|TRBJ2-7
TGTGCCAGTGAGGGACAGGGACGAGGTGAGCAGTACTTC
CASEGQGRGEQYF
>-|-|TRBV6-4|TRBJ2-3
TGTGCCAGCAGTGACTTCGAGCGGCCAGGGGCCGGAGATACGCAGTATTTT
CASSDFERPGAGDTQYF
>TRBD1|-|TRBV3-1/TRBV3-2|TRBJ2-2
TGTGCCAGCAGCCAATGGGGCAGGGGGCGAGGAACCGGGGAGCTGTTTTTT
CASSQWGRGRGTGELFF
>-|-|TRBV11-2|TRBJ1-1
TGTGCCAGCAAGGAGGTGGCTGAAGCTTTCTTT
CASKEVAEAFF
>-|-|TRBV7-3|TRBJ2-1
TGTGCCAGCAGCTGGAGGTTCAACAATGAGCAGTTCTTC
CASSWRFNNEQFF
>-|once|TRBV30|TRBJ1-4
TGTGCCTGGAGGAGAACCGCAACTAATGAAAAACTGTTTTTT
CAWRRTATNEKLFF
>TRBD2|-|TRBV29-1|TRBJ2-1
TGCAGCTTCGGACTAGGCACAGGAGAGGAGCAGTTCTTC
CSFGLGTGEEQFF
>-|-|TRBV19|TRBJ1-1
TGTGCCAGTAGGAAGGGGAGGGGCACTGAAGCTTTCTTT
CASRKGRGTEAFF
>-|few|TRBV5-1|TRBJ1-5
TGCGCCAGCAGTCAAACAGGCGACCCTTACAGGCCCCAGCATTTT
CASSQTGDPYRPQHF
>-|-|TRBV12-5|TRBJ1-1
TGTGCTAGTGGTTTCGACAGAGCAGAAGCTTTCTTT
CASGFDRAEAFF
>-|once|TRBV5-1|TRBJ1-6
TGCGCCAGCCGCCGGGACTCACCGGCACCCCTCCACTTT
CASRRDSPAPLHF
>TRBD1|-|TRBV25-1|TRBJ1-1
TGTGCCAGCAGGGAATCTGGACAGGGTGAAGCTTTCTTT
CASRESGQGEAFF
>TRBD2|-|TRBV6-2/TRBV6-3|TRBJ2-3
TGTGCCAGCAGTGGGACTAGCGGGGGGAGGGTTACGCAGTATTTT
CASSGTSGGRVTQYF
>-|once|TRBV6-5|TRBJ1-3
TGTGCCACGACGGGGGACCTCTCTGGAAACACCATATATTTT
CATTGDLSGNTIYF
>TRBD2|-|TRBV6-6|TRBJ2-1
TGTGCCAGCAGTTACTCGGCTAGCGGGGGGCATGAGCAGTTCTTC
CASSYSASGGHEQFF
>TRBD2|-|TRBV6-5|TRBJ2-1
TGTGCCAGCAGTTACGGGACTAGCAATGAGCAGTTCTTC
CASSYGTSNEQFF
>TRBD1|few|TRBV2|TRBJ1-2
TGTGCCAGCAGTGAAGCATGGACAGGGGGGTCTTACGGCTACACCTTC
CASSEAWTGGSYGYTF
>-|-|TRBV2|TRBJ2-3
TGTGCCAGCAGTGAACAGCGGACTATGGCAGATACGCAGTATTTT
CASSEQRTMADTQYF
>TRBD2|once|TRBV2|TRBJ2-5
TGTGCCAGCAGTACACGACTAGCGGGGGGGTATGAGACCCAGTACTTC
CASSTRLAGGYETQYF
>-|-|TRBV3-1/TRBV3-2|TRBJ1-2
TGTGCCAGCAGTCAATCCTCGACCGGGACACGGTATGGCTACACCTTC
CASSQSSTGTRYGYTF
>-|-|TRBV12-3/TRBV12-4|TRBJ1-2
TGTGCCAGCAGCCCGCTAGGAAATGGCTACACCTTC
CASSPLGNGYTF
>-|-|TRBV18|TRBJ2-3
TGTGCCAGCTCACCACTTTCGGGGGGCACAGATACGCAGTATTTT
CASSPLSGGTDTQYF
>TRBD1|-|TRBV3-1/TRBV3-2|TRBJ1-6
TGTGCCAGCGGGGGACAGGGCGGATCACCCCTCCACTTT
CASGGQGGSPLHF
>-|-|TRBV10-3|TRBJ2-1
TGTGCCATCAGTGAGTCGATGGGTGGGGCCAACAATGAGCAGTTCTTC
CAISESMGGANNEQFF
>-|-|TRBV7-2|TRBJ2-6
TGTGCCAGCAGCCTGCCCAGGGGAACGGGGGCCAACGTCCTGACTTTC
CASSLPRGTGANVLTF